What follows are 11 T cell receptor beta chains derived from one specimen sequenced in a study of shared clonotypes between healthy human individuals. TCRdb's table, derived via immunoSEQ multiplex PCR, lists solely in-frame clones and lacks some. The data hold about 100,000 clones, with 60% to 70% observed a single time. The sample taken for sequencing was memory CD8+ T cells sorted from blood. The subset: CD45RO+ cells pooled with CCR7-negative TemRA cells. Receptor source: a man younger than 40 in good health.

This clone was observed a few times. The rearrangement uses TRBV5-1 and TRBJ2-2; 9 bases map to TRBD1. Germline CDR1 SGHRS, CDR2 YFSETQ. The CDR3 covers 15 residues. V trimming: 0 bases; J trimming: 6 bases; junction bases outside the gene matches: 3. The CDR3 sequence: CASSLGTGVAGELFF. The CDR3 bases are TGCGCCAGCAGCTTGGGGACAGGGGTGGCCGGGGAGCTGTTTTTT.

Of note for this clone: Other DNA sequences in the sample encode the same CDR3. CDR3 nucleotide sequence: TGTGCCAGCAGTTACTCCCAGACTGAAGCTTTCTTT. Amino acids: CASSYSQTEAFF. This chain joins TRBV6-6 and TRBJ1-1; D is unresolved. Germline loops: CDR1 MNHNY, CDR2 SVGAGI (reference sequence). Trimming removed 0 bases at V and 5 bases at J, with 4 bases between. The CDR3 sequence is 12 residues long.

The V call is TRBV6-1, the J call TRBJ1-1; D gene uncertain. The CDR3 is 14 residues long. The germline gives CDR1 MNHNS, CDR2 SASEGT. Trimming removed 4 bases from V and 4 bases from J, with 13 bases in between. The CDR3 is CASSGNFRATEAFF. CDR3 nucleotides: TGTGCCAGCAGTGGCAATTTTCGGGCCACTGAAGCTTTCTTT.

The chain employs TRBV30 and TRBJ1-2, with D tentatively TRBD1 (5 bases). CDR1 GTSNPN and CDR2 SVGIG come from the germline V gene (reference sequence). Trimming shortened V by 5 bases and J by 7 bases, and 20 bases separated the two germline ends. The CDR3 spans 14 residues. The CDR3 is CAWSNLGVGSGYTF. For the CDR3, the DNA is TGTGCCTGGTCGAACTTAGGGGTAGGAAGTGGCTACACCTTC.

The chain joins TRBV5-6 to TRBJ2-7; D possibly uses TRBD1 or TRBD2 (5 bases each). V was pared by 4 bases and J by 4 bases, with 15 bases between. Germline CDR1 is SGHDT and CDR2 is YYEEEE. CDR3 length equals 14 residues. CDR3 sequence reads: CASSKPGPLYEQYF. CDR3 bases: TGTGCCAGCAGCAAACCGGGACCCTTGTACGAGCAGTACTTC.

This chain links TRBV13 with TRBJ1-1, with 8 bases aligning to TRBD1. CDR1 PRHDT and CDR2 FYEKMQ come from the germline V gene (reference sequence). With 4 bases clipped from V and 2 bases from J, the junction kept 15 bases outside the gene matches. The length of the CDR3 is 18 residues. CDR3 loop: CASSSATRQGAANTEAFF. The CDR3 DNA follows: TGTGCCAGCAGCTCCGCCACCCGCCAGGGGGCGGCAAACACTGAAGCTTTCTTT. The entire variable domain, with the rest obtained from reference TRBV13 and TRBJ1-1, is as follows: AAGVIQSPRHLIKEKRETATLKCYPIPRHDTVYWYQQGPGQDPQFLISFYEKMQSDKGSIPDRFSAQQFSDYHSELNMSSLELGDSALYFCASSSATRQGAANTEAFFGQGTRLTVV.

This CDR3 is CASSRRDSYEQYF. CDR3 bases: TGCGCCAGCAGTCGCCGGGATTCCTACGAGCAGTACTTC. The chain combines TRBV5-1 with TRBJ2-7; D is perhaps TRBD2 (5 bases). This CDR3 region has 13 residues. Germline V lookup: CDR1 SGHRS, CDR2 YFSETQ. Trimming removed 5 bases at V and 1 base at J, with 10 bases between.

The chain is built from TRBV9 and TRBJ2-1; tentative D call: TRBD2 (5 bases). V shed 0 bases and J shed 1 base, with 11 bases lying between them. This CDR3 has 16 residues. CDR1 and CDR2 (germline): SGDLS, YYNGEE. CDR3: CASSVEGSVSYNEQFF. The CDR3 DNA reads TGTGCCAGCAGCGTAGAGGGTAGCGTTTCCTACAATGAGCAGTTCTTC. Full variable domain (outside the CDR3, taken from reference TRBV9 and TRBJ2-1): DSGVTQTPKHLITATGQRVTLRCSPRSGDLSVYWYQQSLDQGLQFLIQYYNGEERAKGNILERFSAQQFPDLHSELNLSSLELGDSALYFCASSVEGSVSYNEQFFGPGTRLTVL.

The rearrangement uses TRBV7-2 and TRBJ2-1; D is ambiguous. There are 13 residues in the CDR3. Germline V gene lookup returns CDR1 SGHTA and CDR2 FQGNSA. V was pared by 1 base and J by 8 bases, with 9 bases between. CDR3 sequence: CASSLDPPHEQFF. CDR3 coding DNA: TGTGCCAGCAGCTTAGATCCCCCCCATGAGCAGTTCTTC. Drawing the rest from reference TRBV7-2 and TRBJ2-1, the complete variable domain is GAGVSQSPSNKVTEKGKDVELRCDPISGHTALYWYRQSLGQGLEFLIYFQGNSAPDKSGLPSDRFSAERTGGSVSTLTIQRTQQEDSAVYLCASSLDPPHEQFFGPGTRLTVL.

This clone was found once. V and J are TRBV4-1 and TRBJ2-1; D ambiguous. In germline, CDR1 is MGHRA, CDR2 YSYEKL. The CDR3 consists of 14 residues. Between the trimmed V and J ends, which lost 6 bases and 4 bases, there was a span of 13 bases. The CDR3 sequence: CASRGLPLYNEQFF. The DNA of the CDR3 is TGCGCCAGCAGGGGCCTACCTCTATACAATGAGCAGTTCTTC.

The V gene is TRBV5-4, the J gene TRBJ2-1, with a tentative D call TRBD2 (6 bases). The CDR3 has 15 residues. V dropped 4 bases and J dropped 5 bases, with 16 bases sitting between them. CDR1 and CDR2 (germline): SGHNT, YYREEE (reference sequence). The CDR3 nucleotides are TGTGCCAGCAGCCCTAGCGTCGGCCAAGACAATGAGCAGTTCTTC. Translation gives CASSPSVGQDNEQFF.